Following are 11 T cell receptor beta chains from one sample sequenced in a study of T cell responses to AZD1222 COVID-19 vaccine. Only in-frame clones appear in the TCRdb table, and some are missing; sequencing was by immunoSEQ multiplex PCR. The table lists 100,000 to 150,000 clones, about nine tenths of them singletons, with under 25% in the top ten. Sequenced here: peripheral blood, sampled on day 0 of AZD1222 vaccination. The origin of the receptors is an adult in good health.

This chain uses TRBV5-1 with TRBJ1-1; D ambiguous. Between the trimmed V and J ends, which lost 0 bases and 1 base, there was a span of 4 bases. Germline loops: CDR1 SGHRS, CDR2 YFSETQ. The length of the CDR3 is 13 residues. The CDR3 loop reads CASSLGPNTEAFF. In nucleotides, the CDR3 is TGCGCCAGCAGCTTGGGACCGAACACTGAAGCTTTCTTT.

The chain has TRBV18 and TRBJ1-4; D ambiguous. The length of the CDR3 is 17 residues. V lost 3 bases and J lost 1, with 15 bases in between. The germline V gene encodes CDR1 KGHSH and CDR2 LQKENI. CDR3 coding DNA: TGTGCCAGCTCACCGGGAGGATTTAAGAAAACTAATGAAAAACTGTTTTTT. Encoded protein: CASSPGGFKKTNEKLFF.

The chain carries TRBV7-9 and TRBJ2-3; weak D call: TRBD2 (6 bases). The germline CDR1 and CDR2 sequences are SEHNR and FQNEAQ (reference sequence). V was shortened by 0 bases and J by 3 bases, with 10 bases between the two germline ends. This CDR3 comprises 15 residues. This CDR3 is CASSLALAATDTQYF. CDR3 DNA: TGTGCCAGCAGCTTAGCGTTAGCGGCGACAGATACGCAGTATTTT.

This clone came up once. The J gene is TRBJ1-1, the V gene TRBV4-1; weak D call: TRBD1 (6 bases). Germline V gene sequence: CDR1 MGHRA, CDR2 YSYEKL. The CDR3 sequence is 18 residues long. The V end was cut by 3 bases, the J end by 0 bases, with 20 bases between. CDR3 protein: CASSQRGGQWTMNTEAFF. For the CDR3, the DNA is TGCGCCAGCAGCCAGCGCGGAGGACAGTGGACAATGAACACTGAAGCTTTCTTT.

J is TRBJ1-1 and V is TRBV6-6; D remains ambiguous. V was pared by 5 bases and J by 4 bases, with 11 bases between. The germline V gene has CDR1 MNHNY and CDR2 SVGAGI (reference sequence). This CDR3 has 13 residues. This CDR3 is CASSVTYLTEAFF. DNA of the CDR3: TGTGCCAGCAGTGTGACATACCTCACTGAAGCTTTCTTT.

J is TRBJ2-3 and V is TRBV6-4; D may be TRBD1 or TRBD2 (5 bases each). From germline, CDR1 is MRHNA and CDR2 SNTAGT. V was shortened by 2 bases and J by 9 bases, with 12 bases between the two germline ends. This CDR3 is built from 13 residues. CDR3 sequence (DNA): TGTGCCAGCAGTGACGCCCCCCGGGGCACGCAGTATTTT. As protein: CASSDAPRGTQYF.

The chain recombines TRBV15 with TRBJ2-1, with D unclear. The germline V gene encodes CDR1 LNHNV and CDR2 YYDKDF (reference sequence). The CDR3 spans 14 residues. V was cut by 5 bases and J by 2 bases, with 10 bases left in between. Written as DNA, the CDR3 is TGTGCCACCAGCCTCGGAGTAACCTACAATGAGCAGTTCTTC. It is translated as CATSLGVTYNEQFF.

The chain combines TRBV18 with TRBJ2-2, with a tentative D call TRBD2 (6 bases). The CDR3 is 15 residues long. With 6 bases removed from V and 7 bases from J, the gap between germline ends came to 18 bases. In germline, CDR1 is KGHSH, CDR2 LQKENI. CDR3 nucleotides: TGTGCCAGCTCTCCTTTGGACCGGACTATCGGGGAGCTGTTTTTT. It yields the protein CASSPLDRTIGELFF.

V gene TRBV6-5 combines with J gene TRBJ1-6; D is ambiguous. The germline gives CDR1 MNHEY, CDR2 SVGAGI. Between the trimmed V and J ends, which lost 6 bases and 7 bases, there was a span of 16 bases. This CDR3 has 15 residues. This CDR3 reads CASSSIAGINSPLHF. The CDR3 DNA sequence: TGTGCCAGCAGCTCCATTGCGGGAATCAATTCACCCCTCCACTTT.

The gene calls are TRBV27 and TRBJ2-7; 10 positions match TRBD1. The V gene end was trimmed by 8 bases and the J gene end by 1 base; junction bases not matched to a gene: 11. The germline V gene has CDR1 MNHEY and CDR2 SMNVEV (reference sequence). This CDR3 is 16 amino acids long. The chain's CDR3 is CASSGQGTSKSYEQYF. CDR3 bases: TGTGCCAGCTCGGGACAGGGGACGAGTAAGTCCTACGAGCAGTACTTC.

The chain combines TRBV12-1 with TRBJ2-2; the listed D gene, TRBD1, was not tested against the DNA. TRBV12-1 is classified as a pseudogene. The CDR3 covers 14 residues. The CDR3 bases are TGTGCCAGCAGCTTTACAGGGAACACCGGGGAGCTGTTTTTT. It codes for CASSFTGNTGELFF.